The present entry profiles one T cell receptor beta chain with its context. Its target is not known. The data are from a study of CD8 T cells in ankylosing spondylitis. Findings and limits, study-wide: In ankylosing spondylitis blood, a motif of seven to nine highly homologous TCR beta variants appeared characteristic.

TCRdb re-called the 5' RACE reads with MiXCR, one entry per CDR3 protein. The sample includes hundreds of thousands of distinct CDR3 sequences, 10% to 15% seen only once; the top ten take 0.51%. Trimming removed 10 bases from V and 0 bases from J, with 15 bases in between. CDR3 length: 15 residues. The germline V gene has CDR1 MNHEY and CDR2 SVGEGT. The receptor was derived from a male donor with ankylosing spondylitis. The J gene is TRBJ2-2, the V gene TRBV6-2 or TRBV6-3; D tentatively reads TRBD1 or TRBD2 (5 bases each). Sequencing was done on a sample of blood, either unsorted or a sorted T cell fraction (not recorded which). CDR3 bases: TGTGCCACCATTGAGAGGGGCGCGAACACCGGGGAGCTGTTTTTT. It yields the protein CATIERGANTGELFF.